Listed below are T cell receptor beta chains from one sample, sequenced in a study of OX40 agonist ivuxolimab in advanced cancers. Sequencing was performed with immunoSEQ multiplex PCR; in TCRdb, only in-frame clones are kept and a portion is missing. Of approximately 99,000 clones detected, approximately 90% appear once; the ten largest clones hold about 0.67%. The sequenced sample was CD4+ or CD8+ T cells sorted from blood, obtained in a trial of the OX40 agonist ivuxolimab. The source is an adult with an advanced solid tumor such as melanoma, head and neck, liver or kidney cancer. The conserved cysteine and the conserved F or W are not part of the CDR3 here.

TRBJ2-1 | TRBV13 | ASSPASGNEQF
TRBJ2-7 | TRBV28 | ASRWARSSYEQY
TRBJ2-7 | TRBV27 | ASGQLLSYEQY
TRBJ2-5 | TRBV29-1 | SVDGVGETQY
TRBJ2-7 | TRBV5-1 | ASSRVGGTSSYEQY
TRBJ2-1 | TRBV2 | AGGLQNNEQF
TRBJ2-7 | TRBV12-5 | ASGPYNEQY
TRBJ2-7 | TRBV5-1 | ASRSSPGQFYEQY
TRBJ2-1 | TRBV5-1 | ASSRATDQLYNEQF
TRBJ1-3 | TRBV18 | ASSPPGRASGNTIY
TRBJ1-3 | TRBV10-3 | AISEQVIIGNTIY